The 6 T cell receptor beta chains below all came from one sample that was sequenced in a study of blood T cell repertoires in COVID-19. Assay: immunoSEQ multiplex PCR; the TCRdb copy retains only in-frame clones and omits some. The sample lists about 300,000 clones, over 85% occurring once. The specimen was PBMCs or T cells enriched from blood (not recorded which). These receptors originate from a woman in her forties or fifties who had been exposed to COVID-19.

This clone has only one observation. The CDR3 loop reads CASSLETGWSDTQYF. DNA for the CDR3: TGTGCCAGCAGCTTAGAGACAGGGTGGTCCGATACGCAGTATTTT. The rearrangement joins TRBV7-6 to TRBJ2-3; the match to TRBD1 covers 7 bases. The V segment lost 1 base and the J segment 6 bases; nucleotides outside the gene matches: 7. Germline lookup yields CDR1 SGHVS and CDR2 FNYEAQ. CDR3 length equals 15 residues. The entire variable domain, with the rest obtained from reference TRBV7-6 and TRBJ2-3, is as follows: GAGVSQSPRYKVTKRGQDVALRCDPISGHVSLYWYRQALGQGPEFLTYFNYEAQQDKSGLPNDRFSAERPEGSISTLTIQRTEQRDSAMYRCASSLETGWSDTQYFGPGTRLTVL.

CDR3 amino acids: CASTPRTSGGNEQFF. The DNA for the CDR3 is TGCGCCAGCACCCCGAGGACTAGCGGGGGGAATGAGCAGTTCTTC. V and J are TRBV5-1 and TRBJ2-1, with 14 bases aligning to TRBD2. Germline V lookup: CDR1 SGHRS, CDR2 YFSETQ. Unmatched junction bases numbered 6, after V lost 6 bases and J lost 7 bases. CDR3 length: 15 amino acids.

The genes are TRBV7-9 and TRBJ2-7; no reliable D call. This CDR3 is 12 amino acids long. V dropped 5 bases and J dropped 2 bases, with 7 bases sitting between them. Looked up from germline, CDR1 is SEHNR and CDR2 is FQNEAQ (reference sequence). The CDR3 spells CASSRATYEQYF. CDR3 DNA sequence: TGTGCCAGCAGCCGCGCTACCTACGAGCAGTACTTC.

The J gene is TRBJ2-5, the V gene TRBV9; TRBD2 matches 7 bases. Unmatched junction bases numbered 5, after V lost 0 bases and J lost 6 bases. The germline CDR1 and CDR2 sequences are SGDLS and YYNGEE. CDR3 length equals 14 residues. The DNA for the CDR3 is TGTGCCAGCAGCGTAGGACTAGCTGAGAAGACCCAGTACTTC. Protein product: CASSVGLAEKTQYF.

V gene TRBV4-1 combines with J gene TRBJ1-1; TRBD1 is a possible D gene (5 bases). V was pared by 3 bases and J by 3 bases, with 11 bases between. The CDR3 totals 14 residues. Germline loops: CDR1 MGHRA, CDR2 YSYEKL. The CDR3 protein is CASSQADRDTEAFF. As DNA, the CDR3 is TGCGCCAGCAGCCAGGCAGACAGAGACACTGAAGCTTTCTTT.

This chain joins TRBV19 and TRBJ2-2, with 12 bases identical to TRBD2. Trimming removed 6 bases from V and 1 base from J; junction bases left unmatched: 3. Germline V gene data show CDR1 as LNHDA and CDR2 as SQIVND (reference sequence). The CDR3 runs to 16 residues. CDR3 coding DNA: TGTGCCAGTAGACTAGCGGGGGGTCGGAACACCGGGGAGCTGTTTTTT. This translates into CASRLAGGRNTGELFF. Combining the CDR3 with reference TRBV19 and TRBJ2-2 gives the whole variable domain DGGITQSPKYLFRKEGQNVTLSCEQNLNHDAMYWYRQDPGQGLRLIYYSQIVNDFQKGDIAEGYSVSREKKESFPLTVTSAQKNPTAFYLCASRLAGGRNTGELFFGEGSRLTVL.